This T cell receptor (beta chain) comes out of a study of T cell repertoires in cytomegalovirus infection. Study-wide findings and caveats: Identification of carriers of CMV plus the relevant HLA was performed using cumulative public TCR beta family frequency. It was HLA-C-restricted CMV-specific TCR beta clonotypes that dominated the response ex vivo.

In germline, CDR1 is SGHDT, CDR2 YYEEEE. Germline trimming cut 3 bases from V and 1 base from J; bases unmatched to any gene: 2. The CDR3 length is 16 residues. A few counts support this clonotype. The target antigen is unknown. MiXCR, applied by TCRdb to the reads, yields one record per CDR3 protein. The repertoire consists of 150,000 to 200,000 distinct CDR3 sequences, with approximately 14% occurring once and the leading ten covering 27%. This sequence originates from a human donor in good health (CMV status not recorded). Some clones in this sample may be carry-over from other donors' samples. The V gene is TRBV5-6, the J gene TRBJ1-4, with TRBD1 identical over 11 bases. Specimen: PBMCs. CDR3 coding DNA: TGTGCCAGCAGCTGGGACAGGGGGAGAACTAATGAAAAACTGTTTTTT. The encoded protein is CASSWDRGRTNEKLFF.